The sequence of this TCR beta chain was determined in a study of T cell repertoires in cytomegalovirus infection. Study-level information: The public TCR beta signatures pointed to both CMV infection and matching HLA type. Findings of the study overall: Of the TCR beta families, the public ones yielded a cumulative frequency that identified carriers of CMV plus the relevant HLA. The ex vivo response was dominated by HLA-C-restricted CMV-specific TCR beta clonotypes.

A note on this clonotype: No antigen is known for it.

TCRdb analysed the reads with MiXCR anew, one entry per CDR3 protein. The sample yields about 310,000 distinct CDR3 sequences, around a sixth seen once. The J segment lost 5 bases and the V segment lost 3 bases, leaving 11 bases of the junction unmatched. The germline V gene encodes CDR1 MNHNY and CDR2 SVGAGI (reference sequence). This CDR3 region has 16 residues. Sequenced: PBMCs. The genes are TRBV6-6 and TRBJ2-5; the match to TRBD2 covers 8 bases. This sequence originates from a human donor in good health (CMV status not recorded). Some clones in this sample may be carry-over from other donors' samples. In nucleotides, the CDR3 is TGTGCCAGCAGTTATCCGGGACTAGTGCGATCTGAGACCCAGTACTTC. Its translation: CASSYPGLVRSETQYF.